A single sample gave rise to the 8 T cell receptor beta chains below, sequenced in a study of CD8 T cells in ankylosing spondylitis. TCRdb reprocessed the 5' RACE reads via MiXCR and lists one record per CDR3 protein. The data show some 840,000 distinct CDR3 sequences, roughly 10% seen once. Study findings and constraints: Apparently characteristic of ankylosing spondylitis blood was a TCR beta motif (eight highly homologous variants).

These receptors lack a known antigen. The sequencing sample was made of blood, either unsorted or a sorted T cell fraction (not recorded which). These receptors all come from a male donor with ankylosing spondylitis.

This clonotype was detected a few times. V gene TRBV15 combines with J gene TRBJ2-3, with no clear D. CDR1 and CDR2 (germline): LNHNV, YYDKDF (reference sequence). The CDR3 consists of 13 residues. Deletions cut 6 bases from V and 5 bases from J, with 12 bases between. The CDR3 DNA sequence: TGTGCCACCAGGGACGGCGAGAAAGATACGCAGTATTTT. Translated: CATRDGEKDTQYF.

The chain has TRBV5-4 and TRBJ1-2; D remains unclear. The CDR3 is made up of 14 amino acids. The germline gives CDR1 SGHNT, CDR2 YYREEE (reference sequence). V lost 5 bases to trimming and J lost 0 bases, with 11 bases between them. This CDR3 reads CASRLLGSNYGYTF. The CDR3 coding sequence is TGTGCCAGCAGGTTACTTGGGTCTAACTATGGCTACACCTTC.

This clonotype was picked up many times. CDR3 coding DNA: TGTGCCAGCAGTCTCCTCAGGGGAGGGCTCCAAGAGACCCAGTACTTC. Translating it yields CASSLLRGGLQETQYF. The chain uses TRBV12-3 or TRBV12-4 and TRBJ2-5, with D possibly being TRBD2 (7 bases). The V and J ends lost 5 bases and 1 base respectively, with 17 bases between them. The CDR3 is 16 residues long.

This clonotype turned up a few times. The J gene is TRBJ2-7, the V gene TRBV20-1; 7 bases align to TRBD1. The CDR3 spans 13 residues. The junction had 5 bases not matched to a gene; V was cut back by 1 base and J by 5 bases. CDR1 DFQATT and CDR2 SNEGSKA come from the germline V gene (reference sequence). CDR3 nucleotide sequence: TGCAGTGCTAGAGTGACAGGGTGGGACGAGCAGTACTTC. Protein sequence: CSARVTGWDEQYF.

There are many counts of this clonotype. The rearrangement joins TRBV20-1 to TRBJ2-5; the D is unclear. V was cut by 4 bases and J by 5 bases, with 14 bases left in between. The germline gives CDR1 DFQATT, CDR2 SNEGSKA (reference sequence). The CDR3 sequence is 13 residues long. The CDR3, as DNA: TGCAGTGCTACGAAGTCTAACCTGGAGACCCAGTACTTC. Protein sequence: CSATKSNLETQYF.

The chain employs TRBV4-2 and TRBJ2-7; 8 nucleotides match TRBD2. Germline values: CDR1 LGHNA, CDR2 YNFKEQ. V shed 5 bases and J 2 bases; nucleotides not matched to a gene: 8. CDR3 length: 15 residues. Here the CDR3 DNA reads TGTGCCAGCAGCAGCTTAAGCGGGAGAGCCTACGAGCAGTACTTC. Translated, it gives CASSSLSGRAYEQYF.

This clonotype was detected many times. This chain links TRBV5-1 with TRBJ2-7, with TRBD1 matching over 7 bases. J gave up 9 bases and V 3 bases, and 9 bases lay outside the gene matches. Germline CDR1 is SGHRS and CDR2 is YFSETQ. The length of the CDR3 is 13 residues. In nucleotides, the CDR3 is TGCGCCAGCAGCTCGACAGGGTATGAGGGGCAGTACTTC. This sequence encodes CASSSTGYEGQYF. The full variable domain, rest sourced from reference TRBV5-1 and TRBJ2-7, is KAGVTQTPRYLIKTRGQQVTLSCSPISGHRSVSWYQQTPGQGLQFLFEYFSETQRNKGNFPGRFSGRQFSNSRSEMNVSTLELGDSALYLCASSSTGYEGQYFGPGTRLTVT.

In its sample, this clonotype was seen many times. The J gene is TRBJ2-1, the V gene TRBV7-2; perhaps TRBD2 as D (5 bases). Trimming shortened V by 2 bases and J by 9 bases, and 11 bases separated the two germline ends. This CDR3 has 13 amino acids. Looked up from germline, CDR1 is SGHTA and CDR2 is FQGNSA. DNA for the CDR3: TGTGCCAGCAGCTTAAATCGGGGAACTGAGCAGTTCTTC. It translates to CASSLNRGTEQFF.